Following are 6 T cell receptor beta chains from one sample sequenced in a study of T cells in Graves' hyperthyroidism and ophthalmopathy. Researchers amplified the TCR beta CDR3 regions from RNA transcripts. Primed by the HTBI set, a first-round RT-PCR was run on the TCR CDR3. MiXCR, run by TCRdb on the multiplex PCR reads, gives a single entry per CDR3 protein. The sample records 500,000 to 800,000 distinct CDR3 sequences, over 40% being singletons. Sample: peripheral blood or thyroid tissue (not recorded which). Receptor source: an adult man with Graves' disease, either hyperthyroidism or ophthalmopathy (not recorded which).

The chain recombines TRBV20-1 with TRBJ1-2; perhaps TRBD1 as D (5 bases). Trimming removed 8 bases from V and 7 bases from J, with 23 bases in between. This CDR3 contains 14 residues. The germline V gene has CDR1 DFQATT and CDR2 SNEGSKA (reference sequence). CDR3 coding DNA: TGCAGTACCCATGCGGTAGGGGCTTGGATTGGCTACACCTTC. Translation: CSTHAVGAWIGYTF.

The chain uses TRBV20-1 and TRBJ2-7; D may match TRBD1 or TRBD2 (6 bases each). Germline CDR1 and CDR2: DFQATT and SNEGSKA (reference sequence). With 4 bases removed from V and 2 bases from J, the gap between germline ends came to 15 bases. The CDR3 has 14 amino acids. The CDR3 DNA sequence: TGCAGTGCTATTACAGGGAGGTCCACCTACGAGCAGTACTTC. Amino acid sequence: CSAITGRSTYEQYF.

V usage is TRBV7-9 and J usage is TRBJ2-7; D uncertain. From germline, CDR1 is SEHNR and CDR2 FQNEAQ (reference sequence). The CDR3 has 15 residues. V dropped 5 bases and J dropped 0 bases, with 14 bases sitting between them. As DNA, the CDR3 is TGTGCCAGCAGCCAAGCACCTCGTTCCTCCTACGAGCAGTACTTC. It yields the protein CASSQAPRSSYEQYF.

V is TRBV15 and J is TRBJ2-7, with 9 bases lining up with TRBD1. This CDR3 is built from 13 residues. Germline V gene sequence: CDR1 LNHNV, CDR2 YYDKDF (reference sequence). The V gene end was trimmed by 4 bases and the J gene end by 4 bases; junction bases not matched to a gene: 2. The CDR3 reads CATSTGTGYEQYF. The CDR3 DNA sequence: TGTGCCACCAGCACCGGGACAGGGTACGAGCAGTACTTC.

Notes on this clonotype: Lacking the conserved final phenylalanine or tryptophan, this CDR3 likely reflects a read error. The chain has TRBV7-3 and TRBJ2-5; D perhaps matches TRBD2 (6 bases). Germline assignment: CDR1 SGHTA and CDR2 FQGTGA. V lost 5 bases and J 7 bases, leaving 11 bases between the germline ends. This CDR3 has 12 amino acids. CDR3 region: CASSRLGGTQYS. The CDR3 DNA reads as TGTGCCAGCAGCCGCCTCGGGGGGACCCAGTACTCC.

This clonotype was observed at least ten times. The chain uses TRBV7-8 and TRBJ1-3; TRBD1 might be the D (6 bases). CDR3 length: 15 residues. V dropped 4 bases and J dropped 2 bases, with 12 bases sitting between them. The germline V gene has CDR1 SGHVS and CDR2 FQNEAQ. CDR3 loop: CASSSGTLPGNTIYF. The CDR3, as DNA: TGTGCCAGCAGCTCTGGGACACTACCTGGAAACACCATATATTTT.